Below are 15 T cell receptor beta chains sequenced from a single sample in a study of control samples from healthy donors and cancer patients. The protocol was immunoSEQ multiplex PCR, while the TCRdb copy is restricted to in-frame clones and leaves out a portion. This table holds some 100,000 clones, about 85% found once. The sample consisted of blood. The receptors here all came from a woman aged 50 to 65 in good health.

This clone was seen more than once but under ten times. The chain uses TRBV7-2 and TRBJ2-2; D unclear. The CDR3 totals 15 residues. The germline CDR1 and CDR2 sequences are SGHTA and FQGNSA. V lost 6 bases and J 4 bases, leaving 15 bases between the germline ends. The CDR3 reads CASSLHPLPTGELFF. The CDR3 DNA reads TGTGCCAGCAGTCTTCATCCCCTCCCCACCGGGGAGCTGTTTTTT.

This rearrangement joins TRBV10-2 to TRBJ1-5; D is perhaps TRBD1 (5 bases). The CDR3 contains 16 residues. Germline V gives CDR1 WSHSY, CDR2 SAAADI. Trimming left V 5 bases short and J 4 bases short, with 18 bases between. The CDR3 reads CASSSGGTRRNQPQHF. The CDR3 region has the DNA TGCGCCAGCAGTAGCGGGGGGACTCGGCGGAATCAGCCCCAGCATTTT.

The CDR3 protein is CASSYATGVYTEAFF. CDR3 in DNA: TGTGCCAGCAGTTACGCGACCGGGGTTTACACTGAAGCTTTCTTT. The chain has TRBV6-2 or TRBV6-3 and TRBJ1-1; D not resolved. V lost 2 bases to trimming and J lost 3 bases, with 13 bases between them. CDR3 size: 15 residues. Germline V CDR1 and CDR2: MNHEY, SVGEGT.

This clone has just one count. V is TRBV19 and J is TRBJ1-2; the match to TRBD1 covers 9 bases. This CDR3 region has 12 residues. Germline V CDR1 and CDR2: LNHDA, SQIVND (reference sequence). Trimming cost V 6 bases and J 4 bases; bases outside gene matches: 0. CDR3 protein: CASRDRGYGYTF. The CDR3 DNA follows: TGTGCCAGTAGGGACAGGGGCTATGGCTACACCTTC.

The chain recombines TRBV6-5 with TRBJ2-7, with 9 bases aligning to TRBD1. The CDR3 sequence is 13 residues long. V shed 7 bases and J 5 bases; nucleotides not matched to a gene: 6. Looked up from germline, CDR1 is MNHEY and CDR2 is SVGAGI. The CDR3 protein is CASIGTGPNEQYF. The CDR3 nucleotides read TGTGCCAGCATAGGGACAGGGCCTAACGAGCAGTACTTC.

DNA for the CDR3: TGTGCCAGTAGTATTAAGACCCGAGGCGGGGATGAAAAACTGTTTTTT. Encoded protein: CASSIKTRGGDEKLFF. The gene calls are TRBV19 and TRBJ1-4, with D hard to call. V lost 3 bases to trimming and J lost 6 bases, with 17 bases between them. The CDR3 consists of 16 residues. Germline loops: CDR1 LNHDA, CDR2 SQIVND (reference sequence).

The V and J genes are TRBV29-1 and TRBJ1-2; no clear D. Trimming shortened V by 4 bases and J by 6 bases, and 15 bases separated the two germline ends. This CDR3 is built from 13 residues. The germline V gene has CDR1 SQVTM and CDR2 ANQGSEA. The CDR3: CSVASEINNGYTF. The CDR3 DNA follows: TGCAGCGTTGCCTCAGAAATTAATAATGGCTACACCTTC.

This chain links TRBV2 with TRBJ1-5; D possibly corresponds to TRBD1 (6 bases). V lost 3 bases to trimming and J lost 3 bases, with 12 bases between them. From germline, CDR1 is SNHLY and CDR2 FYNNEI. CDR3 size: 15 residues. The CDR3 protein is CASSDLDSINQPQHF. The DNA of the CDR3 is TGTGCCAGCAGTGACCTGGACAGCATCAATCAGCCCCAGCATTTT.

The gene calls are TRBV27 and TRBJ2-3; D uncertain. Per the germline V gene, CDR1 is MNHEY and CDR2 is SMNVEV (reference sequence). The V and J ends lost 10 bases and 2 bases respectively, with 16 bases between them. CDR3 length: 14 amino acids. The CDR3 sequence is CATGVIPITDTQYF. The CDR3 nucleotides are TGTGCCACCGGAGTGATTCCCATCACAGATACGCAGTATTTT.

The genes are TRBV5-1 and TRBJ1-1; 10 nucleotides align to TRBD1. The length of the CDR3 is 16 residues. The V and J ends lost 6 bases and 3 bases, in that order; junction bases with no gene match: 11. CDR1 is SGHRS, CDR2 YFSETQ, per germline. The CDR3 here is CASKATGGAEDTEAFF. The CDR3, as DNA: TGCGCCAGCAAAGCGACAGGGGGCGCCGAGGACACTGAAGCTTTCTTT.

The chain couples TRBV2 to TRBJ1-3; D remains ambiguous. This CDR3 has 13 amino acids. Germline V CDR1 and CDR2: SNHLY, FYNNEI. The V end was cut by 7 bases, the J end by 1 base, with 8 bases between. CDR3 amino acids: CASTLVSGNTIYF. The DNA of the CDR3 is TGTGCCAGCACCTTGGTTTCTGGAAACACCATATATTTT.

This chain connects TRBV7-8 to TRBJ2-3; 8 bases fit TRBD2. This CDR3 contains 15 residues. Germline CDR1 SGHVS, CDR2 FQNEAQ. The ends lost 5 bases at V and 2 bases at J; junction bases unmatched: 6. CDR3 sequence (DNA): TGTGCCAGCAGCCCAAAGCGGGGGCCCACAGATACGCAGTATTTT. Translation: CASSPKRGPTDTQYF.

CDR3: CASGGRAGNTEAFF. CDR3 coding DNA: TGTGCCAGCGGAGGGCGCGCAGGGAACACTGAAGCTTTCTTT. The chain combines TRBV7-2 with TRBJ1-1; D is unclear. In germline, CDR1 is SGHTA, CDR2 FQGNSA. The CDR3 is 14 amino acids. Trimming stripped 8 bases from V and 1 base from J, with 14 bases between.

The chain couples TRBV5-1 to TRBJ2-4; 8 bases are shared with TRBD1. CDR1 and CDR2 (germline): SGHRS, YFSETQ. Trimming removed 0 bases from V and 5 bases from J; junction bases left unmatched: 7. The CDR3 contains 16 residues. CDR3 amino acids: CASSLEGPGGQNIQYF. CDR3 nucleotide sequence: TGCGCCAGCAGCTTGGAGGGGCCAGGGGGCCAAAACATTCAGTACTTC.

The chain recombines TRBV18 with TRBJ2-1, with D possibly being TRBD1 or TRBD2 (5 bases each). Germline CDR1 is KGHSH and CDR2 is LQKENI. This CDR3 has 15 residues. Trimming stripped 3 bases from V and 6 bases from J, with 15 bases between. The CDR3 spells CASSPRGGALNEQFF. DNA of the CDR3: TGTGCCAGCTCACCGAGGGGCGGAGCACTCAATGAGCAGTTCTTC. Combining the CDR3 with reference TRBV18 and TRBJ2-1 gives the whole variable domain NAGVMQNPRHLVRRRGQEARLRCSPMKGHSHVYWYRQLPEEGLKFMVYLQKENIIDESGMPKERFSAEFPKEGPSILRIQQVVRGDSAAYFCASSPRGGALNEQFFGPGTRLTVL.